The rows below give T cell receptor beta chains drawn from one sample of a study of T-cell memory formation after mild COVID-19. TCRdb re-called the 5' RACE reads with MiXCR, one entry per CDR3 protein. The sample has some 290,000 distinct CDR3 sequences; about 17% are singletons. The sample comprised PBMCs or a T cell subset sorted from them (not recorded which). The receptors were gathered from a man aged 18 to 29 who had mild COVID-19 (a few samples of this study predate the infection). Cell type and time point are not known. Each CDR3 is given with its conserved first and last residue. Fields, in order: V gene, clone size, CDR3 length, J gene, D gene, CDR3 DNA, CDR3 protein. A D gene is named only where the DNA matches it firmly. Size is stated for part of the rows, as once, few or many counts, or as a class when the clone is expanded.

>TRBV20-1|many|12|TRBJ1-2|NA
TGCAGTGCTAGAGCCCCAGGAGGAGGCTACACCTTC
CSARAPGGGYTF
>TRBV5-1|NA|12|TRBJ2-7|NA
TGCGCCAGCAGAACAGGGTCCTACGAGCAGTACTTC
CASRTGSYEQYF
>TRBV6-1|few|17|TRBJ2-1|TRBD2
TGTGCCAGCAGTATTCTTAAAAGCGGGGGGGCTTACAATGAGCAGTTCTTC
CASSILKSGGAYNEQFF
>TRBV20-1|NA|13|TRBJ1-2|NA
TGCAGTGCTAGATACAGGGTGTTATATGGCTACACCTTC
CSARYRVLYGYTF
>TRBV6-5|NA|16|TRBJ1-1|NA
TGTGCCAGCAGGGGGGCAGGGGCCTTCATGAACACTGAAGCTTTCTTT
CASRGAGAFMNTEAFF
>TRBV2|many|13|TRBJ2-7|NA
TGTGCCAGCAGTGTAAGGGCTACCTACGAGCAGTACTTC
CASSVRATYEQYF
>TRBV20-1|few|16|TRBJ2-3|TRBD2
TGCAGTGCCAGAAGTAGCGGGGGCTCGGTTACAGATACGCAGTATTTT
CSARSSGGSVTDTQYF
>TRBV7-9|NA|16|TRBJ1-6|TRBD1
TGTGCCAGCAGCTTAGCTACAGGGGGCATGGGTTCACCCCTCCACTTT
CASSLATGGMGSPLHF
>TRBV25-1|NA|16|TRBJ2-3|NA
TGTGCCAGCAGTGCGGGGGACAGAGAATACATAGATACGCAGTATTTT
CASSAGDREYIDTQYF
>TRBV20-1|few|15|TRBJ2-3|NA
TGCAGTGCTTCCCACTGGGAAGCTAGCACAGATACGCAGTATTTT
CSASHWEASTDTQYF
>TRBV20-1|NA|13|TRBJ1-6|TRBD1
TGCAGTGCGAAACAGGGGGCCGATTCACCCCTCCACTTT
CSAKQGADSPLHF
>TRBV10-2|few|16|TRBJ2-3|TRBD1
TGCGCCAGCAGCCCAGACAGGGGTCTAATCGCAGATACGCAGTATTTT
CASSPDRGLIADTQYF
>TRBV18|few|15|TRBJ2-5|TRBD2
TGTGCCAGCTCACCAGGGAGGGGCAGTCAAGAGACCCAGTACTTC
CASSPGRGSQETQYF
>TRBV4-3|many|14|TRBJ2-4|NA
TGCGCCAGCAGCCAGTCGGGGTCTCCCAACATTCAGTACTTC
CASSQSGSPNIQYF